This T cell receptor (beta chain) derives from a study of cytomegalovirus exposure and HLA in healthy donors. Primers for the PCR totalled 60 Vbeta and 13 Jbeta. Measured with immunoSEQ multiplex PCR; TCRdb has only the in-frame clones, and not every one. The data contain over 100,000 clones, just under 70% of them singletons. Study findings and constraints: Three CMV-associated chains were confirmed in vitro to be specific for CMV antigens.

Comments on this clone: Its antigen is unknown.

Sequencing used PBMCs. The source of this sequence is a woman between 65 and 79 years old in good health and CMV-seropositive.

The CDR3 loop reads CASTPAGGNTIYF. The CDR3 bases are TGTGCCAGCACCCCCGCGGGGGGAAACACCATATATTTT. This chain joins TRBV7-9 and TRBJ1-3; D call uncertain. V was shortened by 7 bases and J by 4 bases, with 11 bases between the two germline ends. This CDR3 region has 13 residues. Germline CDR1 is SEHNR and CDR2 is FQNEAQ (reference sequence).